The next 8 T cell receptor beta chains were all read from a single sample in a study of blood T cell repertoires in COVID-19. Assay: immunoSEQ multiplex PCR; the TCRdb copy retains only in-frame clones and omits some. The repertoire includes some 270,000 clones, roughly 90% of them detected once, and 0.7% to 0.9% sits in the top ten. The material sequenced was peripheral blood. These receptors all stem from a man younger than 40 with acute or convalescent COVID-19.

There are a few counts of this clone. V usage is TRBV27 and J usage is TRBJ1-5; D may be TRBD1 (5 bases). Germline V gives CDR1 MNHEY, CDR2 SMNVEV (reference sequence). Between the trimmed V and J ends, which lost 2 bases and 6 bases, there was a span of 14 bases. The CDR3 consists of 15 residues. In DNA, the CDR3 is TGTGCCAGCAGTTTAACCCCAGGCCAGGGTCAGCCCCAGCATTTT. This sequence encodes CASSLTPGQGQPQHF.

This clone occurred a few times. The chain couples TRBV7-9 to TRBJ1-2; 7 bases match TRBD1. Per germline, CDR1 SEHNR and CDR2 FQNEAQ (reference sequence). The CDR3 totals 14 residues. After removal of 6 bases from V and 7 bases from J, the junction contained 11 bases not matched to a gene. Written as DNA, the CDR3 is TGTGCCAGCAGACCTGACAGGGCGTTAAGTGGCTACACCTTC. It is translated as CASRPDRALSGYTF.

The CDR3 protein is CASSSGQTYEQYF. The DNA for the CDR3 is TGTGCCAGCAGCTCGGGACAGACCTACGAGCAGTACTTC. The gene calls are TRBV11-3 and TRBJ2-7, with 7 positions matching TRBD1. Trimming removed 4 bases from V and 2 bases from J; junction bases left unmatched: 2. The V gene's germline CDR1 is SGHNT and CDR2 YENEEA. The CDR3 loop spans 13 amino acids.

The V gene is TRBV19, the J gene TRBJ2-1; 7 bases line up with TRBD1. With V trimmed by 7 bases and J by 2 bases, 2 bases remained unmatched. The CDR3 spans 13 residues. The V gene's germline CDR1 is LNHDA and CDR2 SQIVND (reference sequence). The CDR3 spells CASNQGAYNEQFF. The CDR3 region has the DNA TGTGCCAGTAACCAGGGGGCCTACAATGAGCAGTTCTTC.

J is TRBJ1-2 and V is TRBV7-9; tentative D call: TRBD1 (5 bases). V lost 5 bases to trimming and J lost 8 bases, with 15 bases between them. CDR3 length: 13 residues. Looked up from germline, CDR1 is SEHNR and CDR2 is FQNEAQ (reference sequence). The CDR3 reads CASSSDSLRGYTF. The CDR3 nucleotides are TGTGCCAGCAGCAGCGACAGCTTGCGGGGCTACACCTTC. The entire variable domain, with the rest obtained from reference TRBV7-9 and TRBJ1-2, is as follows: DTGVSQNPRHKITKRGQNVTFRCDPISEHNRLYWYRQTLGQGPEFLTYFQNEAQLEKSRLLSDRFSAERPKGSFSTLEIQRTEQGDSAMYLCASSSDSLRGYTFGSGTRLTVV.

V and J are TRBV5-1 and TRBJ2-1; D is possibly TRBD2 (6 bases). This CDR3 comprises 14 residues. V was trimmed by 4 bases and J by 6 bases, leaving 14 bases between them. The germline V gene has CDR1 SGHRS and CDR2 YFSETQ. CDR3 in amino acids: CASSVTGTFNEQFF. For the CDR3, the DNA is TGCGCCAGCAGCGTGACCGGGACTTTCAATGAGCAGTTCTTC.

The chain uses TRBV11-2 and TRBJ2-5; D not certain. The CDR3 covers 12 residues. Germline V gene data show CDR1 as SGHAT and CDR2 as FQNNGV. V was shortened by 5 bases and J by 4 bases, with 8 bases between the two germline ends. The CDR3 region has the DNA TGTGCCAGCAGCCGGGTAGGAGAGACCCAGTACTTC. Amino acids: CASSRVGETQYF.

The rearrangement uses TRBV3-1 (or the pseudogene TRBV3-2) and TRBJ2-2; D possibly corresponds to TRBD2 (7 bases). There are 16 residues in the CDR3. CDR1 and CDR2 from the germline V gene are LGHDT and YNNKEL (reference sequence). Trimming took 4 bases from V and 3 from J, leaving 15 bases between them. The chain's CDR3 is CASSRRGGQDTGELFF. In DNA, the CDR3 is TGTGCCAGCAGCCGAAGGGGGGGGCAAGACACCGGGGAGCTGTTTTTT.